This TCR beta chain was documented in a study of beta chain features in type 1 diabetes (dated by TCRdb to between 2018 and 2020). Regarding the research as a whole: Patients and healthy donors did not differ in mean age, gender distribution, total cell number or subset yield. A total of around 110,000,000 sorted cells were examined across all samples, and a strong correlation was observed between cell number per subset and RNA yield. Regulatory and stem cell-like memory subsets were obtained from only 8 patients and about eight healthy donors, while naive and central memory subsets were obtained from all 30 or so donors. The study compared TCRB repertoires of sorted circulating CD4+ T cell subsets between recently diagnosed type 1 diabetes patients and matched healthy donors.

Via the germline V gene (reference sequence), CDR1 is MNHEY and CDR2 SMNVEV. There are 18 amino acids in the CDR3, from cysteine to phenylalanine inclusive. Just CDR3 DNA is preserved here, 54 bases in frame from base 1. Trimming takes 2 bases off V and 7 bases off J; junction bases not matched to a gene: 10. This clone was counted between two and nine times. Its antigen is still unknown. No per-base quality is available; no much larger clone lies one base away. The entire isolated RNA was reverse transcribed using the High Capacity cDNA Reverse Transcription Kit, and thus expressed TCRB transcripts were sequenced. Deep immunoSEQ sequencing was performed on naive, central memory and regulatory T cell samples, with an average of about 4 million total reads per sample. Sorted cells were lysed in RLT buffer and RNA was extracted with DNase-treated RNeasy Micro or Mini kits, depending on cell number. Each cell subset was processed on its own to prevent cross-contamination, while patient and healthy donor samples were processed together. The immunoSEQ multiplex PCR was used to amplify TCRB sequences from cDNA, yielding 87-bp fragments that span the CDR3 region. The amplicons were sequenced using the Illumina HiSeq platform. The paper's data handling went like this. Synthetic template baselines were used to correct PCR bias computationally, reads within Hamming distance 2 were collapsed together, and singletons that could not be merged were discarded. Reads were aligned against IMGT to assign V, D and J genes, CDR3 length and insertions or deletions at six rearrangement sites. Within each subset, clonotype counts were normalized to the number of sorted cells before true diversity and Gini coefficients were calculated with the tcR R package. The overlap coefficient, calculated on TCRB nucleotide sequences, was used to measure repertoire sharing. As a proxy for the pre-selection repertoire, out-of-frame TCRB sequences from naive cells were analyzed. Not all clones reach the TCRdb copy of this immuneACCESS table, which keeps in-frame sequences only. Checked studies attribute under half of the gap to unresolved V genes and leave the rest unexplained. V, J and clone size are those of that table, while D and trimming were read from the DNA. This sample lists around 330,000 clones; approximately 11% were detected once. The leading ten clones occupy about 0.015% of the sample.

What the study reported, not specific to this receptor: Naive, central memory and regulatory TCRB repertoires appeared to be more alike among patients than among healthy donors. Because the HLA sub-analyses included only small numbers of individuals, any influence of HLA type on TCRB rearrangement was left unresolved. PCR might favor shorter templates, but patient and control samples were amplified and corrected together, so any skew would affect both groups equally. In all four CD4+ subsets, TCRB CDR3 length was moderately but significantly shorter in type 1 diabetes patients. Sequencing cDNA rather than genomic DNA could over-represent highly expressing activated cells, although activation and CD3 levels did not differ between groups. Fewer insertions and more nucleotide deletions at VDJ recombination sites were observed in patients with type 1 diabetes, implying thymic rearrangement abnormalities.

Each donor gave one peripheral blood draw, around 100 mL on average, collected into heparinised tubes. Naive, central memory, regulatory and stem cell-like memory CD4+ T cells were sorted on a BD FACSAria II using a panel including CD45RO, CCR7, CD25, CD127, CD95 and CD27. All sorted populations exceeded 95% purity. PBMCs were isolated right away by Lymphoprep density gradient centrifugation and were stained directly, without culture. So that batch effects would be minimized, each experiment stained and sorted samples in pairs, pairing one healthy donor with one patient. The source of this sequence is a woman aged 25 to 39 in good health. Recombination linked TRBV27 to TRBJ2-1; 14 of the junction bases match TRBD2. The sequencing sample was made of naive CD4+ T cells from blood. The intended sense of this specimen's cell subset or site label: true naive CD4+ T cells. The CDR3 protein is CASSLRPGLAGEGNEQFF. The DNA sequence is given as TGTGCCAGCAGTTTAAGACCGGGACTAGCGGGGGAGGGGAATGAGCAGTTCTTC.